This T cell receptor (beta chain) came from a study of vaccination effects on CD4 cells after COVID-19. As to this clone: The antigen is unknown.

Before sequencing took place, the ViraFEST assay used viral peptide pools to expand antigen-specific CD4+ T cells. Cultured cells yielded isolated CD4+ T cells after about ten days. Absence of prior SARS-CoV-2 infection characterized the vaccine recipients, who showed negative nucleocapsid antibodies. The repertoire was sequenced with immunoSEQ multiplex PCR; TCRdb's copy has only in-frame clones and lacks some. The sample has fewer than 30,000 clones; around 80% are singletons. J gave up 6 bases and V 3 bases, and 11 bases lay outside the gene matches. This CDR3 has 15 amino acids. Germline V lookup: CDR1 LGHDT, CDR2 YNNKEL (reference sequence).

This receptor was identified in a human donor who received a COVID-19 vaccine. The material was CD4+ T cells from PBMCs cultured with SARS-CoV-2 spike peptides, obtained before COVID-19 vaccination. The chain has TRBV3-1 (or the pseudogene TRBV3-2) and TRBJ2-7; 7 positions match TRBD1. The CDR3 here is CASSHRQGSSLEQYF. The CDR3 coding sequence is TGTGCCAGCAGCCATAGACAGGGATCTTCGCTCGAGCAGTACTTC.